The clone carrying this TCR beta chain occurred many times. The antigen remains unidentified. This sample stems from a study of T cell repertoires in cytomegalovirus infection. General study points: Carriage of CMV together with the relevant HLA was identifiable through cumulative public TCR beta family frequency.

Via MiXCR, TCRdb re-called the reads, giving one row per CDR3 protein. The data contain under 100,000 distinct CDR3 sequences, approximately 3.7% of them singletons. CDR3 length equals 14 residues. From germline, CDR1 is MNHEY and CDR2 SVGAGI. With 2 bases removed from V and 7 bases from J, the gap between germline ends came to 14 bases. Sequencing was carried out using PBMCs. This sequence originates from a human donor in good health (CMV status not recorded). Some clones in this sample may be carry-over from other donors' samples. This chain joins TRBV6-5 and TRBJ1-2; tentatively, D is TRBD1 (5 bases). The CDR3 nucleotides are TGTGCCAGCAGTTACGGGACCCAGGATGGTGGCTACACCTTC. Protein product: CASSYGTQDGGYTF.